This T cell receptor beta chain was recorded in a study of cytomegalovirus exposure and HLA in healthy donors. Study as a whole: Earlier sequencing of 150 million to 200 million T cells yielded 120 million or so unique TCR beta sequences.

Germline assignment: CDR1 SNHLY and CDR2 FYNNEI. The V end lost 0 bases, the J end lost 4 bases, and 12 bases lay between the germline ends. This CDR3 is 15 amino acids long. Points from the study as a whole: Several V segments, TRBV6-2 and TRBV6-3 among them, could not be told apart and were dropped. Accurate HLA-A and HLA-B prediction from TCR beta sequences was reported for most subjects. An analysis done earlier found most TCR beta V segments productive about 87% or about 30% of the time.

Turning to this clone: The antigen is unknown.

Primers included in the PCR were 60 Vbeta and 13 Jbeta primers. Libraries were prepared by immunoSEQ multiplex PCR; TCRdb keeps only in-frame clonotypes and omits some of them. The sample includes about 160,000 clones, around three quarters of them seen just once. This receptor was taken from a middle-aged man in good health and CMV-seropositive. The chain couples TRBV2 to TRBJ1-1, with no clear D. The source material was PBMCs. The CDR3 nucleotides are TGTGCCAGCAGTGAAGCGGGCCCTCGGGGCACTGAAGCTTTCTTT. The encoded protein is CASSEAGPRGTEAFF.